Listed below are T cell receptor beta chains from one sample, sequenced in a study of cytomegalovirus exposure and HLA in healthy donors. This table comes from immunoSEQ multiplex PCR, and its TCRdb copy is limited to in-frame clones, with some not included. Of approximately 120,000 clones listed, around 72% are singletons. Sequencing was carried out using PBMCs. These receptors were collected from a young man in good health and CMV-seronegative. The CDR3 runs from the conserved cysteine through the conserved F or W. The D gene is left open where the match is weak. Some rows have no size entry. The others give once, few or many, or a class for an expanded clone.

>TRBJ2-1|14|TRBD1|TRBV28|NA
TGTGCCAGCAGTGACAGGGGCTCCTACAATGAGCAGTTCTTC
CASSDRGSYNEQFF
>TRBJ1-1|15|TRBD1|TRBV6-6|NA
TGTGCCAGCAGTTACTCGGTTACAGGGGGCACTGAAGCTTTCTTT
CASSYSVTGGTEAFF
>TRBJ1-2|16|TRBD1|TRBV4-1|NA
TGCGCCAGCAGCCAAGACTTGGACAGGCAGCTCTATGGCTACACCTTC
CASSQDLDRQLYGYTF
>TRBJ1-6|15|NA|TRBV4-2|NA
TGTGCCAGCAGCCAGGTAGAATTATCTAATTCACCCCTCCACTTT
CASSQVELSNSPLHF
>TRBJ2-7|16|TRBD2|TRBV28|NA
TGTGCCAGCAGTTTTATCCCTAGCGGACTCTCCTACGAGCAGTACTTC
CASSFIPSGLSYEQYF
>TRBJ1-2|14|TRBD1|TRBV19|once
TGTGCCAGTAGTACACGACAGGGAAACTATGGCTACACCTTC
CASSTRQGNYGYTF
>TRBJ1-1|15|NA|TRBV6-6|NA
TGTGCCAGCCGAATACATACACAGGGAGATACTGAAGCTTTCTTT
CASRIHTQGDTEAFF
>TRBJ1-5|16|NA|TRBV28|NA
TGTGCCAGCAGTCCGGACCGGAGACTACGGAATCAGCCCCAGCATTTT
CASSPDRRLRNQPQHF
>TRBJ2-7|16|TRBD1|TRBV5-4|NA
TGTGCCAGCAGCCCCGGACAGGGGGCACCTGGGTACGAGCAGTACTTC
CASSPGQGAPGYEQYF
>TRBJ2-2|15|NA|TRBV7-3|NA
TGTGCCAGCAGCTTATTCTTTTCGAACACCGGGGAGCTGTTTTTT
CASSLFFSNTGELFF
>TRBJ1-1|14|NA|TRBV7-3|NA
TGTGCCAGCAGCCCCGGGGGAGGATACACTGAAGCTTTCTTT
CASSPGGGYTEAFF
>TRBJ2-7|14|TRBD2|TRBV7-2|NA
TGTGCCAGCAGCTTAGGCGGGGGGGCCTTAGCGCAGTACTTC
CASSLGGGALAQYF
>TRBJ2-3|13|NA|TRBV7-9|NA
TGTGCCAGCAGCCGACTAGGGACAGATACGCAGTATTTT
CASSRLGTDTQYF
>TRBJ1-6|15|TRBD1|TRBV6-1|NA
TGTGCCAGCACCGCGGGACAGGGTTATAATTCACCCCTCCACTTT
CASTAGQGYNSPLHF
>TRBJ2-7|13|TRBD1|TRBV9|once
TGTGCCAGCAGCGTAACAGGGGGCTCCGAGCAGTACTTC
CASSVTGGSEQYF
>TRBJ2-2|15|TRBD1|TRBV11-2|NA
TGTGCCAGCAGCTTCGACAGGGCGAACACCGGGGAGCTGTTTTTT
CASSFDRANTGELFF
>TRBJ2-2|15|NA|TRBV10-3|NA
TGTGCCATCAGTGGCAACAGGGTGGGCACCGGGGAGCTGTTTTTT
CAISGNRVGTGELFF
>TRBJ1-2|14|NA|TRBV9|NA
TGTGCCAGCAGCGTAGCTAGCTGGGACTATGGCTACACCTTC
CASSVASWDYGYTF
>TRBJ2-7|13|TRBD1|TRBV19|NA
TGTGCCAGTAGTCCGGGACAGCCGAGCGAGCAGTACTTC
CASSPGQPSEQYF
>TRBJ2-2|13|NA|TRBV28|NA
TGTGCCAGCAGTTGGACTAACACCGGAGAGCTGTTTTTT
CASSWTNTGELFF
>TRBJ1-5|17|NA|TRBV28|NA
TGTGCCAGCAGTTTATGGACAGGTTCCAATAGCAATCAGCCCCAGCATTTT
CASSLWTGSNSNQPQHF
>TRBJ1-2|17|NA|TRBV10-3|NA
TGTGCCATCAGACCACTTTTCGCGGGGGTCTCGCTTCATGGCTACACCTTC
CAIRPLFAGVSLHGYTF
>TRBJ2-1|14|TRBD2|TRBV18|NA
TGTGCCAGCACTAGCGGGGGGACTGACAATGAGCAGTTCTTC
CASTSGGTDNEQFF
>TRBJ2-2|15|NA|TRBV30|NA
TGTGCCTCGGAATGGGGACACCTGAACACCGGGGAGCTGTTTTTT
CASEWGHLNTGELFF
>TRBJ2-3|17|TRBD2|TRBV10-3|NA
TGTGCCATCAGTGATCCGACTAGCGGGGGGGCCATAGATACGCAGTATTTT
CAISDPTSGGAIDTQYF
>TRBJ2-5|14|TRBD1|TRBV7-9|NA
TGTGCCAGCAGCTCCATGACAGGGCAAGAGACCCAGTACTTC
CASSSMTGQETQYF
>TRBJ1-4|16|NA|TRBV27|NA
TGTGCCAGCAGTCCCTCGGCAGGGGAAACTAATGAAAAACTGTTTTTT
CASSPSAGETNEKLFF
>TRBJ1-6|13|NA|TRBV30|NA
TGTGCCTGGAACGGTCCTTTTAATTCACCCCTCCACTTT
CAWNGPFNSPLHF
>TRBJ2-1|14|TRBD1|TRBV11-3|once
TGTGCCAGCAGCGCCCGGGACAGGGTGAATGAGCAGTTCTTC
CASSARDRVNEQFF
>TRBJ1-6|16|NA|TRBV7-6|NA
TGTGCCAGCAGCTTAGTCGGGGACTCCTATAATTCACCCCTCCACTTT
CASSLVGDSYNSPLHF
>TRBJ1-2|13|NA|TRBV10-3|once
TGTGCCATCTCATCTGGGGGCATAGTAGGCTACACCTTC
CAISSGGIVGYTF
>TRBJ2-1|16|TRBD2|TRBV28|NA
TGTGCCAGCAGTCCCTCTTGGCGGGGGGCCCACAATGAGCAGTTCTTC
CASSPSWRGAHNEQFF
>TRBJ1-2|16|NA|TRBV5-6|once
TGTGCCAGCAGCTCCGGGACTGGGGCAGGGTGGGGTGGCTACACCTTC
CASSSGTGAGWGGYTF
>TRBJ2-5|13|NA|TRBV7-2|NA
TGTGCCAGCAGTTCGATGGGGGGAGAGACCCAGTACTTC
CASSSMGGETQYF
>TRBJ2-3|15|TRBD1|TRBV28|few
TGTGCCAGCAGGCCTACAGGGGACCGCACAGATACGCAGTATTTT
CASRPTGDRTDTQYF
>TRBJ2-3|19|TRBD2|TRBV4-2|NA
TGTGCCAGCAGCCAGGGTAGCGGGGGGGGGACTTCTAGCACAGATACGCAGTATTTT
CASSQGSGGGTSSTDTQYF
>TRBJ2-3|15|NA|TRBV27|few
TGTGCCAGCAGTTTCTTAGATTCAATCACAGATACGCAGTATTTT
CASSFLDSITDTQYF
>TRBJ1-5|14|NA|TRBV30|NA
TGTGCCTGGAGTGTAGACATCGCGAATCAGCCCCAGCATTTT
CAWSVDIANQPQHF
>TRBJ2-1|13|NA|TRBV15|NA
TGTGCCACCAGCAGAGGGGAGACCCGGAAACAGTTCTTC
CATSRGETRKQFF
>TRBJ1-2|13|NA|TRBV11-2|NA
TGTGCCAGCAGCTCCCGGGGAGGTCATGGCTACACCTTC
CASSSRGGHGYTF
>TRBJ1-2|14|NA|TRBV19|NA
TGTGCCAGTAGTATCCCGCCAGGGCTCCATGGCTACACCTTC
CASSIPPGLHGYTF